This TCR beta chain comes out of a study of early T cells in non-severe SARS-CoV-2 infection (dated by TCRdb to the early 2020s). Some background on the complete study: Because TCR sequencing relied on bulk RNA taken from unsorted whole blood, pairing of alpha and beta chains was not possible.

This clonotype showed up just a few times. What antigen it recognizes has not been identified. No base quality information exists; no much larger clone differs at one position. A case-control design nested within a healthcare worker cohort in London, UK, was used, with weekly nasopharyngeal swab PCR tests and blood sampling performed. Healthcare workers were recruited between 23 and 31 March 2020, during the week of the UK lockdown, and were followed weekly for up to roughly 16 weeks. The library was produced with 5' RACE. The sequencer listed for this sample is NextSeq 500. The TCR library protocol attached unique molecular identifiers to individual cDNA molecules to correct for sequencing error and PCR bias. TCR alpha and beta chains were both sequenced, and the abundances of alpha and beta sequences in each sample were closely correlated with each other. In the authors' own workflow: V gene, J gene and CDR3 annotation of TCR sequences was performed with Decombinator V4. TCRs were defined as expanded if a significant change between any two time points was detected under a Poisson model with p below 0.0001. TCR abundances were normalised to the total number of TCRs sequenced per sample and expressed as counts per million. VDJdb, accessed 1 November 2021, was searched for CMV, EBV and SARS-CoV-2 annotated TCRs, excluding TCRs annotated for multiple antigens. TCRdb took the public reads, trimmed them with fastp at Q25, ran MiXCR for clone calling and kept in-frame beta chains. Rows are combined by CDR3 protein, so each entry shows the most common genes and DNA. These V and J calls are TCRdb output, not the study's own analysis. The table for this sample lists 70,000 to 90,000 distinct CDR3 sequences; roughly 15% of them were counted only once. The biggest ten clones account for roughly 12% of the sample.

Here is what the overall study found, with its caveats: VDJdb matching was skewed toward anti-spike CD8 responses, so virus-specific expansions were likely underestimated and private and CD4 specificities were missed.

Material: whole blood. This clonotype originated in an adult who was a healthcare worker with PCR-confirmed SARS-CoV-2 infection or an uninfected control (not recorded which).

The sequence in DNA is TGTGCCAGCAGTCAGACAGGGCGGGAGAGGGAGCAGTACTTC. This sequence encodes CASSQTGREREQYF. The V and J segments used are TRBV12-3 or TRBV12-4 and TRBJ2-7; the D gene could be TRBD1 or TRBD2, each one agreeing over 7 bases. From the cysteine up to the phenylalanine, the CDR3 has a length of 14 residues. CDR3 DNA is the only sequence kept; it has 42 bases, read in frame from the first base. V loses 5 bases of germline sequence and J loses 7 bases, and the interval between the two ends is 18 bases.